This T cell receptor beta chain was found in a study of cytomegalovirus exposure and HLA in healthy donors. Across the study: Early released data comprised some 91 million unique TCRs from HLA-typed donors.

The CDR3 length is 14 residues. The V gene's germline CDR1 is MNHNY and CDR2 SVGAGI (reference sequence). The V end lost 4 bases, the J end lost 3 bases, and 12 bases lay between the germline ends. The PCR contained 60 Vbeta and 13 Jbeta primers. Measured with immunoSEQ multiplex PCR; TCRdb has only the in-frame clones, and not every one. The sample yields under 200,000 clones, over 75% seen once. Input material: PBMCs. V gene TRBV6-6 combines with J gene TRBJ1-1; no definite D call. The sequence derives from a woman between 45 and 65 years old in good health and CMV-seronegative. CDR3 in DNA: TGTGCCAGCAGTTCAAAAACTGCTGACACTGAAGCTTTCTTT. Translated, it gives CASSSKTADTEAFF.